This T cell receptor beta chain was documented in a study of T cells in localized non-small cell lung cancer. General study points: Higher blood T cell density went with longer overall survival. Detection in adjacent lung was observed for a median approximately 53 of the top 100 tumor clones. It was uninvolved adjacent lung that showed the highest T cell clonality, exceeding tumor.

A note on this clone: What it binds is not known. The junction does not match germline at one end; this may be a read error.

TCRdb's copy holds only in-frame clones and misses some; the assay was immunoSEQ multiplex PCR. The data show 35,000 to 40,000 clones, around 90% seen once. This CDR3 region has 13 residues. Looked up from germline, CDR1 is MDHEN and CDR2 is SYDVKM. The receptor was derived from a woman aged 40 to 75 with stage I lung adenocarcinoma. The sequences come from peripheral blood, collected before any cancer treatment. This chain connects TRBV28 to TRBJ1-3, with D perhaps TRBD1 (5 bases). Written as DNA, the CDR3 is TGTGCCAGCAGTTCGTTCCTCGGGACGGTGGGGGATTTT. Translation: CASSSFLGTVGDF.